These 21 T cell receptor beta chains were sequenced from one sample in a study of tumor and adjacent non-tumor tissue in lung cancer. The template was RNA from unsorted bulk tissue. This non-tumor lung sample came from over 3 cm beyond the tumor edge. The library came from three nested PCR rounds adapted from ARM-PCR protocols. TCRdb redid the calling of the multiplex PCR reads with MiXCR, one entry per CDR3 protein. The sample contains approximately 79,000 distinct CDR3 sequences, just over 75% of which appear only once. The material sequenced was distant non-tumor lung tissue. The receptors here all came from a man in his sixties or seventies with non-small cell lung cancer.

There are a few counts of this clonotype. A much larger clone is a single base away; this may be a read error. This chain links TRBV4-3 with TRBJ2-3; 10 positions agree with TRBD2. Per the germline V gene, CDR1 is LGHNA and CDR2 is YSLEER. The CDR3 extends over 16 amino acids. The DNA of the CDR3 is TGCGCCAGCAGCCAAGGGGCTAGCGGGAGAGCAGATACGCACTATTTT. It yields the protein CASSQGASGRADTHYF.

Concerning this clonotype itself: A much larger clonotype is one base distant, so this may be a read error. This sequence joins TRBV20-1 and TRBJ1-2; the D is unclear. The CDR3 is 11 amino acids. CDR1 and CDR2 from the germline V gene are DFQATT and SNEGSKA (reference sequence). CDR3 region: CNAREQEGYTF. The CDR3 bases are TGCAATGCTAGAGAGCAGGAGGGCTACACCTTC.

In regard to this clonotype: Since a much larger clone is just one base distant, this may be a read error. The V gene is TRBV24-1, the J gene TRBJ1-5; TRBD1 aligns across 11 bases. CDR1 KGHDR and CDR2 SFDVKD come from the germline V gene. There are 17 residues in the CDR3. The CDR3 DNA reads as TGTGTCACCAGTGAATCCGGACAGGGGGCGGGCAATCAGCCCCAGCATTTT. Protein: CVTSESGQGAGNQPQHF.

Of note for this clonotype: At one boundary the junction diverges from the germline segment, which might be a read error. This chain links TRBV5-1 with TRBJ1-1; the D gene is possibly TRBD1 (6 bases). CDR3 length: 14 residues. Looked up from germline, CDR1 is SGHRS and CDR2 is YFSETQ. The CDR3 DNA reads as TGCGCAAGCGGAGTAAGAGGGGGAGAGACTGAAGTTTTCTTT. Its protein is CASGVRGGETEVFF.

This clonotype was seen a single time. One end of the junction is discordant with germline, which a read error may explain. The chain carries TRBV4-2 and TRBJ2-7, with a weak D call TRBD1 (6 bases). Germline V CDR1 and CDR2: LGHNA, YNFKEQ. This CDR3 comprises 15 residues. For the CDR3, the DNA is TGTGCCAGCGGCCAAGATCTTGGGACAATCAACGAGCAGTACTTC. Amino acids: CASGQDLGTINEQYF.

To note about this clonotype: No DNA is shown, since the ends of the CDR3 on it are uncertain; the CDR3 is the one TCRdb lists. The genes are TRBV4-3 and TRBJ2-3; the table's D call, TRBD2, has no DNA check behind it. Both ends counted, the CDR3 spans 17 residues. CDR1 and CDR2 (germline): LGHNA, YSLEER. CDR3 amino acids: CASSPSSGTRRQIRSIF.

The rearrangement uses TRBV5-1 and TRBJ1-1; a possible D gene is TRBD1 (6 bases). Germline V CDR1 and CDR2: SGHRS, YFSETQ. The CDR3 covers 15 residues. The V gene lost 5 bases and the J gene lost 6 bases, with 20 bases spanning the gap. CDR3 nucleotides: TGCGCCAGCAGGTATCTAGGGGGGAATGACGCTGAAGCTTTCTTT. Residues: CASRYLGGNDAEAFF. Using reference TRBV5-1 and TRBJ1-1 for the parts outside the CDR3, the full variable domain is KAGVTQTPRYLIKTRGQQVTLSCSPISGHRSVSWYQQTPGQGLQFLFEYFSETQRNKGNFPGRFSGRQFSNSRSEMNVSTLELGDSALYLCASRYLGGNDAEAFFGQGTRLTVV.

As for this clonotype: The junction shows a germline mismatch at one end, possibly a read error. This chain connects TRBV12-5 to TRBJ1-1; D uncertain. The CDR3 runs to 18 residues. Germline V lookup: CDR1 LGHNT, CDR2 FRNRAP. For the CDR3, the DNA is TGTGTTAGTGGTTTGGCCCTCTCCTGGGTCGGAGGAAACACTGAAGCTTTCTTT. Protein product: CVSGLALSWVGGNTEAFF.

Note on this clonotype: The junction does not match germline at one end; this may be a read error. The chain uses TRBV29-1 and TRBJ1-5, with D tentatively TRBD1 (5 bases). Looked up from germline, CDR1 is SQVTM and CDR2 is ANQGSEA. CDR3 size: 13 residues. CDR3 loop: CSVVEGLGQPHNF. DNA for the CDR3: TGCAGCGTTGTAGAGGGGCTAGGTCAGCCCCACAATTTT.

As for this clonotype: Relative to the germline gene, one junction end is altered; a read error may explain this. V gene TRBV4-1 combines with J gene TRBJ1-1; the match to TRBD1 covers 8 bases. CDR3 length: 15 residues. The germline gives CDR1 MGHRA, CDR2 YSYEKL. CDR3 loop: CASSKGQGWNTEAFF. The CDR3 bases are TGCGCCAGCAGCAAAGGACAGGGCTGGAACACTGAAGCTTTCTTC.

Comment on this clonotype: An end of the junction differs from the germline gene, which may be a read error. The chain has TRBV4-1 and TRBJ2-5; D is unclear. The length of the CDR3 is 14 residues. In germline, CDR1 is MGHRA, CDR2 YSYEKL. CDR3 DNA sequence: TGCGCCAGCAGCCAACAGTGGGCGCAAGAGACCCAATACTTC. Translated, it gives CASSQQWAQETQYF.

In this sample, this clonotype turned up a few times. The V and J genes are TRBV29-1 and TRBJ1-5; D gene uncertain. With the DNA end fitting TRBJ2-3 better, the J assignment may be wrong. The CDR3 sequence is 13 residues long. From germline, CDR1 is SQVTM and CDR2 ANQGSEA. The DNA of the CDR3 is TGCAGCGTTGAAGAGGGGTTAGGTCAGCCCCAGTATTTT. It encodes CSVEEGLGQPQYF.

V is TRBV11-3 and J is TRBJ2-7; 8 nucleotides match TRBD2. Trimming took 8 bases from V and 8 from J; bases not matched to a gene: 11. CDR3 length equals 13 residues. Looked up from germline, CDR1 is SGHNT and CDR2 is YENEEA. CDR3 residues: CASGIAGMDKQYF. CDR3 nucleotide sequence: TGTGCCAGCGGAATAGCGGGAATGGACAAGCAGTACTTC.

At least ten counts were recorded for this clonotype. The chain links TRBV4-1 to TRBJ2-7; 7 bases are shared with TRBD2. CDR1 and CDR2 (germline): MGHRA, YSYEKL. This CDR3 is built from 15 residues. J lost 4 bases, V lost 4 bases, and 10 bases had no gene match. The CDR3 region has the DNA TGCGCCAGCAGCCCTGGACCCAGCGGGGAGTACGAGCAGTACTTC. It codes for CASSPGPSGEYEQYF.

This clonotype has at least ten counts. This rearrangement joins TRBV20-1 to TRBJ1-4; the D gene is possibly TRBD1 (6 bases). The length of the CDR3 is 13 residues. The germline V gene encodes CDR1 DFQATT and CDR2 SNEGSKA (reference sequence). The ends were cut back, 6 bases at V and 5 bases at J, with 13 bases in the middle. CDR3 sequence: CSATGTKNEKLFF. As DNA, the CDR3 is TGCAGTGCCACCGGGACAAAAAATGAAAAACTGTTTTTT.

Regarding this clonotype: This CDR3 fails to terminate in the conserved phenylalanine or tryptophan, so it likely reflects a read error. The chain is built from TRBV29-1 and TRBJ2-5, with a weak D call TRBD1 (6 bases). Germline CDR1 SQVTM, CDR2 ANQGSEA. Trimming shortened V by 8 bases and J by 2 bases, and 24 bases separated the two germline ends. CDR3 length: 16 residues. CDR3 in amino acids: CSTEPYLQTGQETQYL. The CDR3 DNA follows: TGCAGCACCGAGCCCTACCTCCAGACAGGTCAAGAGACCCAGTACCTC.

For this clonotype: A much larger clone differs from this one at a single base, so this may be a read error. The chain uses TRBV10-1 and TRBJ2-1; 9 bases are shared with TRBD1. Germline CDR1 is WNHNN and CDR2 is SYGVQD (reference sequence). The CDR3 length is 15 residues. The CDR3, as DNA: TGCACCAGCAGTGAGGGCTTGGGGACAGGGAATGAGCAGTTCTTC. This codes for CTSSEGLGTGNEQFF.

V usage is TRBV5-4 and J usage is TRBJ1-6; 8 bases match TRBD1. Germline CDR1 is SGHNT and CDR2 is YYREEE (reference sequence). The V segment lost 4 bases and the J segment 19 bases; nucleotides outside the gene matches: 19. The CDR3 loop spans 15 amino acids. The CDR3: CASSMTGDSIHPPHF. The CDR3 region has the DNA TGTGCCAGCAGCATGACAGGGGATAGTATTCACCCCCCTCACTTT.

This clonotype was seen ten or more times. The chain employs TRBV12-3 or TRBV12-4 and TRBJ1-5; perhaps TRBD1 as D (5 bases). This CDR3 is built from 15 residues. Trimming shortened V by 4 bases and J by 3 bases, and 13 bases separated the two germline ends. The CDR3 DNA reads as TGTGCCAGCAGTTCGACGGGACGGAACAATCAGCCCCAGCATTTT. Translated, it gives CASSSTGRNNQPQHF.

Details on this clonotype: Here the CDR3 omits its conserved ending phenylalanine or tryptophan, so a read error is the likely source. The J gene is TRBJ2-7, the V gene TRBV10-2; the D gene is possibly TRBD2 (6 bases). Germline V gives CDR1 WSHSY, CDR2 SAAADI. The CDR3 length is 14 residues. The CDR3 coding sequence is TGCGCCAGCAGGCAAGCCGGGACTCGGGACGACCAGTACCTC. It yields the protein CASRQAGTRDDQYL.

Of note for this clonotype: A junction end diverges from the germline sequence, so it may reflect a read error. The chain has TRBV12-3 or TRBV12-4 and TRBJ2-1; 9 bases agree with TRBD2. This CDR3 contains 14 residues. CDR3 in amino acids: CDSSLSREGNAQLF. The CDR3 nucleotides read TGTGACAGCAGTTTATCGCGGGAGGGCAATGCGCAGTTATTC.